This T cell receptor (beta chain) comes out of a study of identical twins. Study-wide findings and caveats: Clonotypes of the beta chain that were abundant in cord blood carried fewer insertions (memory repertoires showed none).

About this clonotype itself: Its specificity is not known. One junction end does not reproduce the germline sequence, and a read error may be involved.

CDR1 and CDR2 (germline): MNHEY, SMNVEV (reference sequence). CDR3 length equals 12 residues. Via MiXCR, TCRdb re-called the 5' RACE reads, giving one row per CDR3 protein. The sample has more than 1.5 million distinct CDR3 sequences, more than 30% seen once. V gene TRBV27 combines with J gene TRBJ2-3, with D unresolved. This receptor was taken from a newborn girl in good health. The sample consisted of cord blood. Written as DNA, the CDR3 is TGTGCCCGCAGTTTTAATACAGATACGCAGTATTTT. Encoded protein: CARSFNTDTQYF.